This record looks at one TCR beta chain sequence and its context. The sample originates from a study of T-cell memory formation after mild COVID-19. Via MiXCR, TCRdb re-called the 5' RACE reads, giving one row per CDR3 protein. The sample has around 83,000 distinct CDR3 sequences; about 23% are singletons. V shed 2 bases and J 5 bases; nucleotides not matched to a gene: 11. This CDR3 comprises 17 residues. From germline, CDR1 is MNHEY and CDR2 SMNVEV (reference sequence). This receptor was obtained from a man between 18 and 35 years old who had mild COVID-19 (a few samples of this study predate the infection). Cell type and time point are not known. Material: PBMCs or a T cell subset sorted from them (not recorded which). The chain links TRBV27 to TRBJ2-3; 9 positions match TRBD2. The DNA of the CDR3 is TGTGCCAGCAGTTTAGGAGCGCTAGCGGGGTCGGGAGATACGCAGTATTTT. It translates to CASSLGALAGSGDTQYF.